This passage covers 22 T cell receptor beta chains from one sample sequenced in a study of cytomegalovirus exposure and HLA in healthy donors. A multiplex PCR was run with 60 Vbeta primers and 13 Jbeta primers. This table comes from immunoSEQ multiplex PCR, and its TCRdb copy is limited to in-frame clones, with some not included. This table has 250,000 to 350,000 clones, 80% to 90% appearing once. Sample: PBMCs. Receptor source: a man between 40 and 49 years old in good health and CMV-seropositive.

The V and J genes are TRBV9 and TRBJ2-2; 10 bases line up with TRBD2. V dropped 3 bases and J dropped 7; count of bases not matched to a gene: 9. This CDR3 comprises 16 residues. The germline V gene has CDR1 SGDLS and CDR2 YYNGEE. The CDR3, as DNA: TGTGCCAGCAGCGCGGGCAGCGGGAGGGTCAGCGGGGAGCTGTTTTTT. This gives the protein CASSAGSGRVSGELFF.

The genes are TRBV9 and TRBJ2-7, with 7 nucleotides matching TRBD2. Germline assignment: CDR1 SGDLS and CDR2 YYNGEE. Trimming removed 1 base from V and 6 bases from J; junction bases left unmatched: 10. The CDR3 covers 15 residues. The CDR3, as DNA: TGTGCCAGCAGCGTAAAAGCGGGAAATCCCATCGAGCAGTACTTC. It is translated as CASSVKAGNPIEQYF.

The chain recombines TRBV28 with TRBJ1-2; TRBD1 aligns across 7 bases. Germline trimming cut 5 bases from V and 7 bases from J; bases unmatched to any gene: 13. CDR3 length equals 15 residues. CDR1 is MDHEN and CDR2 is SYDVKM in the germline V gene. The CDR3 region is CASSLPTGQAGGYTF. In nucleotides, the CDR3 is TGTGCCAGCAGTCTACCGACAGGGCAAGCTGGTGGCTACACCTTC.

This chain uses TRBV4-1 with TRBJ2-7; D may be TRBD1 (7 bases). Between the trimmed V and J ends, which lost 1 base and 9 bases, there was a span of 22 bases. Looked up from germline, CDR1 is MGHRA and CDR2 is YSYEKL. The CDR3 is 16 amino acids. CDR3 sequence reads: CASSQGQWRGLSGQYF. DNA of the CDR3: TGCGCCAGCAGCCAAGGTCAATGGAGGGGGCTAAGTGGGCAGTACTTC.

This sequence joins TRBV27 and TRBJ2-7, with 7 positions matching TRBD2. The CDR3 length is 14 residues. Germline CDR1 and CDR2: MNHEY and SMNVEV (reference sequence). Trimming removed 5 bases from V and 1 base from J; junction bases left unmatched: 5. DNA of the CDR3: TGTGCCAGCAGTGTCGGCGGGGGATCCTACGAGCAGTACTTC. Amino acid sequence: CASSVGGGSYEQYF.

In regard to this clone: The sample has other DNA sequences that encode this CDR3 too. The chain employs TRBV15 and TRBJ2-7, with 7 bases identical to TRBD2. Looked up from germline, CDR1 is LNHNV and CDR2 is YYDKDF (reference sequence). Germline trimming cut 5 bases from V and 3 bases from J; bases unmatched to any gene: 1. The CDR3 consists of 12 residues. CDR3 region: CATSGEGYEQYF. The CDR3 DNA reads as TGTGCCACCAGCGGGGAGGGCTACGAGCAGTACTTC.

This sequence joins TRBV5-4 and TRBJ2-5; a weak D match, TRBD1 (6 bases). V dropped 3 bases and J dropped 5 bases, with 14 bases sitting between them. CDR1 and CDR2 from the germline V gene are SGHNT and YYREEE (reference sequence). The CDR3 runs to 14 residues. CDR3 DNA sequence: TGTGCCAGCAGCTCGCGGACAGTTCAGGAGACCCAGTACTTC. It is translated as CASSSRTVQETQYF.

V is TRBV6-6 and J is TRBJ1-1, with D perhaps matching TRBD1 (5 bases). Germline assignment: CDR1 MNHNY and CDR2 SVGAGI (reference sequence). Trimming cost V 2 bases and J 0 bases, with 7 bases left between them. This CDR3 is built from 14 residues. The CDR3 nucleotides are TGTGCCAGCAGTTACGACAGAGTGAACACTGAAGCTTTCTTT. The encoded protein is CASSYDRVNTEAFF.

V is TRBV7-6 and J is TRBJ2-1; 8 nucleotides align to TRBD1. The germline V gene has CDR1 SGHVS and CDR2 FNYEAQ. V lost 1 base, J lost 4 bases, and 9 bases stayed unmatched. The CDR3 is made up of 17 amino acids. CDR3 sequence: CASSLEGAGGWYNEQFF. In DNA, the CDR3 is TGTGCCAGCAGCTTAGAGGGGGCAGGGGGCTGGTACAATGAGCAGTTCTTC.

The rearrangement uses TRBV5-6 and TRBJ1-1, with D possibly being TRBD1 (5 bases). The V gene lost 6 bases and the J gene lost 8 bases, with 14 bases spanning the gap. Germline lookup yields CDR1 SGHDT and CDR2 YYEEEE. The CDR3 runs to 12 residues. The DNA for the CDR3 is TGTGCCAGCATTTTAAGGGGAATGGAAGCTTTCTTT. Residues: CASILRGMEAFF.

The chain links TRBV27 to TRBJ2-7, with D possibly TRBD1 on 6 matching bases. CDR3 size: 15 residues. Germline CDR1 reads MNHEY; CDR2 reads SMNVEV (reference sequence). With 5 bases removed from V and 1 base from J, the gap between germline ends came to 15 bases. CDR3 region: CASSISTGTSYEQYF. The CDR3 coding sequence is TGTGCCAGCAGTATCTCAACAGGGACGTCCTACGAGCAGTACTTC.

The V gene is TRBV5-1, the J gene TRBJ2-2, with TRBD2 identical over 11 bases. Unmatched junction bases numbered 7, after V lost 3 bases and J lost 6 bases. Germline CDR1 is SGHRS and CDR2 is YFSETQ. The CDR3 is 16 amino acids. In nucleotides, the CDR3 is TGCGCCAGCAGCTCAAGACTAGCGGGGTTTGCCGGGGAGCTGTTTTTT. It translates to CASSSRLAGFAGELFF.

This clone was counted a single time. This sequence joins TRBV9 and TRBJ2-3, with D possibly matching TRBD2 (5 bases). Germline CDR1 reads SGDLS; CDR2 reads YYNGEE. The length of the CDR3 is 13 residues. V was clipped by 4 bases and J by 4 bases, with 10 bases between them. The CDR3 here is CASSPSGADTQYF. The DNA of the CDR3 is TGTGCCAGCAGCCCTTCCGGGGCAGATACGCAGTATTTT.

The chain recombines TRBV27 with TRBJ2-1; 9 bases are shared with TRBD2. The V gene's germline CDR1 is MNHEY and CDR2 SMNVEV (reference sequence). V shed 1 base, J shed 0 bases, and the junction held 4 bases outside the gene matches. CDR3 length: 17 amino acids. The DNA of the CDR3 is TGTGCCAGCAGTTTATTGACTAGCGGAAGCTCCTACAATGAGCAGTTCTTC. Its protein is CASSLLTSGSSYNEQFF.

V is TRBV7-9 and J is TRBJ2-7, with 7 bases lining up with TRBD1. The CDR3 has 15 amino acids. From germline, CDR1 is SEHNR and CDR2 FQNEAQ (reference sequence). The J segment lost 3 bases and the V segment lost 5 bases, leaving 10 bases of the junction unmatched. The CDR3 protein is CASSLTGSLLYEQYF. Written as DNA, the CDR3 is TGTGCCAGCAGCCTGACAGGGTCGTTACTCTACGAGCAGTACTTC.

This rearrangement joins TRBV28 to TRBJ1-5, with 8 bases that match TRBD1. Germline V gene sequence: CDR1 MDHEN, CDR2 SYDVKM. V dropped 5 bases and J dropped 7; count of bases not matched to a gene: 7. The CDR3 is 14 amino acids. This chain's CDR3 is CASSTQGARQPQHF. As DNA, the CDR3 is TGTGCCAGCAGTACTCAGGGGGCCCGGCAGCCCCAGCATTTT.

The V and J genes are TRBV28 and TRBJ2-5, with 9 bases matching TRBD2. Germline V CDR1 and CDR2: MDHEN, SYDVKM. The CDR3 length is 16 residues. V trimming: 3 bases; J trimming: 2 bases; junction bases outside the gene matches: 7. In DNA, the CDR3 is TGTGCCAGCAGTTTGGCTAGCGGGATCTATCAAGAGACCCAGTACTTC. As protein: CASSLASGIYQETQYF.

The chain uses TRBV28 and TRBJ2-1, with TRBD2 matching 9 bases. This CDR3 comprises 18 residues. The ends lost 2 bases at V and 3 bases at J; junction bases unmatched: 11. Germline V lookup: CDR1 MDHEN, CDR2 SYDVKM. For the CDR3, the DNA is TGTGCCAGCAGTTTAGGTCTAGCGGGGAGAAGTATCTACAATGAGCAGTTCTTC. Protein product: CASSLGLAGRSIYNEQFF. Drawing the rest from reference TRBV28 and TRBJ2-1, the complete variable domain is DVKVTQSSRYLVKRTGEKVFLECVQDMDHENMFWYRQDPGLGLRLIYFSYDVKMKEKGDIPEGYSVSREKKERFSLILESASTNQTSMYLCASSLGLAGRSIYNEQFFGPGTRLTVL.

This sequence joins TRBV28 and TRBJ1-5; 9 nucleotides line up with TRBD1. The junction had 21 bases not matched to a gene; V was cut back by 9 bases and J by 0 bases. The CDR3 covers 20 residues. Germline V lookup: CDR1 MDHEN, CDR2 SYDVKM. CDR3 protein: CASQETGTGKRMYSNQPQHF. CDR3 nucleotide sequence: TGTGCCAGTCAAGAGACAGGGACAGGGAAAAGGATGTATAGCAATCAGCCCCAGCATTTT.

This chain connects TRBV7-9 to TRBJ2-5; no reliable D call. The CDR3 consists of 12 residues. The V gene's germline CDR1 is SEHNR and CDR2 FQNEAQ (reference sequence). V was shortened by 3 bases and J by 4 bases, with 6 bases between the two germline ends. CDR3 DNA sequence: TGTGCCAGCAGCTTTGACTCAGAGACCCAGTACTTC. This gives the protein CASSFDSETQYF.

In this sample, this clone turned up once. The DNA for the CDR3 is TGCGCCAGCAGCAGATTCGGACAGGGCGGCGAGACCCAGTACTTC. Its protein product is CASSRFGQGGETQYF. The V and J genes are TRBV5-1 and TRBJ2-5, with 8 bases lining up with TRBD1. Germline CDR1 SGHRS, CDR2 YFSETQ. V trimming: 4 bases; J trimming: 5 bases; junction bases outside the gene matches: 10. The CDR3 loop spans 15 amino acids. Full variable domain (outside the CDR3, taken from reference TRBV5-1 and TRBJ2-5): KAGVTQTPRYLIKTRGQQVTLSCSPISGHRSVSWYQQTPGQGLQFLFEYFSETQRNKGNFPGRFSGRQFSNSRSEMNVSTLELGDSALYLCASSRFGQGGETQYFGPGTRLLVL.

The chain carries TRBV2 and TRBJ2-3; TRBD2 matches at 12 bases. This CDR3 comprises 15 residues. Germline V lookup: CDR1 SNHLY, CDR2 FYNNEI. V lost 8 bases, J lost 3 bases, and 6 bases stayed unmatched. The CDR3 is CASLGGLAGTDTQYF. The CDR3 coding sequence is TGTGCCAGCTTGGGGGGACTAGCGGGTACAGATACGCAGTATTTT.